These 30 T cell receptor beta chains share one sample of origin, sequenced in a study of HIV-infected patients and healthy controls. 450 to 600 ng RNA was reverse transcribed with alpha and beta constant-region primers. Separate chain-specific third strand synthesis with multiplexing indices produced the alpha and beta libraries. One entry per CDR3 protein results from TCRdb running MiXCR on the 5' RACE reads. The sample has around 18,000 distinct CDR3 sequences, about a tenth seen once. Whole blood was used without fractionation, so all unsorted peripheral T cells were included. The sample consisted of blood. The receptors here all came from an adult in good health.

In this sample, this clonotype is medium-sized. The rearrangement joins TRBV28 to TRBJ2-7, with 7 bases lining up with TRBD2. Germline CDR1 is MDHEN and CDR2 is SYDVKM. The CDR3 is 13 residues long. Losses at the gene ends were 5 bases for V and 3 bases for J; bases not matched to a gene: 4. CDR3 DNA sequence: TGTGCCAGCAGTCCAGCTAGCGGCTACGAGCAGTACTTC. This sequence encodes CASSPASGYEQYF.

This clonotype was counted at least ten times. The chain has TRBV19 and TRBJ1-2; 8 bases are a match to TRBD1. V was clipped by 7 bases and J by 7 bases; unmatched bases: 14. Germline CDR1 and CDR2: LNHDA and SQIVND (reference sequence). This CDR3 is 15 amino acids long. DNA of the CDR3: TGTGCCAGTACCCCAGGGTCTGGACAGGGTCGTGGCTACACCTTC. Protein: CASTPGSGQGRGYTF.

V is TRBV20-1 and J is TRBJ1-2; the D is unclear. Trimming took off 0 bases at V and 1 base at J, with 6 bases between the two ends. The CDR3 has 13 residues. Germline loops: CDR1 DFQATT, CDR2 SNEGSKA (reference sequence). The CDR3 region is CSARDSINYGYTF. The CDR3 DNA follows: TGCAGTGCTAGAGATTCTATTAACTATGGCTACACCTTC.

This clonotype was detected many times. The rearrangement links TRBV7-2 to TRBJ2-3; D uncertain. Germline assignment: CDR1 SGHTA and CDR2 FQGNSA. CDR3 length: 13 residues. Between the trimmed V and J ends, which lost 3 bases and 5 bases, there was a span of 9 bases. The DNA of the CDR3 is TGTGCCAGCAGCTTTTCACTTGGAGATACGCAGTATTTT. This gives the protein CASSFSLGDTQYF.

This clonotype was picked up many times. The V and J genes are TRBV4-3 and TRBJ2-6; D not resolved. This CDR3 has 18 amino acids. V was shortened by 0 bases and J by 0 bases, with 12 bases between the two germline ends. Germline loops: CDR1 LGHNA, CDR2 YSLEER. The CDR3 region is CASSQEASASSGANVLTF. The CDR3 DNA is TGCGCCAGCAGCCAAGAGGCGAGTGCCAGCTCTGGGGCCAACGTCCTGACTTTC.

Ten or more counts support this clonotype. The chain recombines TRBV12-3 or TRBV12-4 with TRBJ1-5; D might be TRBD1 (6 bases). This CDR3 contains 17 residues. Trimming stripped 6 bases from V and 0 bases from J, with 18 bases between. In DNA form, the CDR3 reads TGTGCCAGCAGCCGGGACGGGAGGGGGTATAGCAATCAGCCCCAGCATTTT. Its translation is CASSRDGRGYSNQPQHF.

This clonotype was seen at least ten times. The chain couples TRBV4-2 to TRBJ2-6; D is undetermined. This CDR3 is 14 amino acids long. The ends were cut back, 0 bases at V and 2 bases at J, with 2 bases in the middle. CDR1 and CDR2 from the germline V gene are LGHNA and YNFKEQ. CDR3 region: CASSQDPGANVLTF. Here the CDR3 DNA reads TGTGCCAGCAGCCAAGACCCTGGGGCCAACGTCCTGACTTTC.

This clonotype is medium-sized in the sample. The chain has TRBV20-1 and TRBJ2-1; 8 nucleotides match TRBD2. CDR1 DFQATT and CDR2 SNEGSKA come from the germline V gene (reference sequence). The V gene end was trimmed by 4 bases and the J gene end by 4 bases; junction bases not matched to a gene: 9. The CDR3 length is 15 residues. The CDR3 bases are TGCAGTGCTACTATAACTAGCGGCAGTTACAATGAGCAGTTCTTC. Its protein is CSATITSGSYNEQFF.

This clonotype was observed many times. The chain carries TRBV6-4 and TRBJ2-3; no firm D call. Trimming removed 3 bases from V and 0 bases from J, with 10 bases in between. The germline gives CDR1 MRHNA, CDR2 SNTAGT. The CDR3 consists of 15 residues. The CDR3 reads CASSEWGSSTDTQYF. The CDR3 region has the DNA TGTGCCAGCAGTGAATGGGGATCTAGCACAGATACGCAGTATTTT.

V and J are TRBV7-2 and TRBJ1-1; D gene ambiguous. Germline loops: CDR1 SGHTA, CDR2 FQGNSA. The V and J ends lost 1 base and 0 bases respectively, with 12 bases between them. The CDR3 runs 16 residues. CDR3 bases: TGTGCCAGCAGCTTAGTAGTGACTCCATTGAACACTGAAGCTTTCTTT. Translation gives CASSLVVTPLNTEAFF. The full variable domain, its missing parts supplied by reference TRBV7-2 and TRBJ1-1, is GAGVSQSPSNKVTEKGKDVELRCDPISGHTALYWYRQSLGQGLEFLIYFQGNSAPDKSGLPSDRFSAERTGGSVSTLTIQRTQQEDSAVYLCASSLVVTPLNTEAFFGQGTRLTVV.

In this sample, this clonotype turned up many times. This sequence joins TRBV11-3 and TRBJ2-1, with D unclear. CDR1 and CDR2 from the germline V gene are SGHNT and YENEEA. Trimming stripped 1 base from V and 4 bases from J, with 5 bases between. This CDR3 is 13 amino acids long. CDR3 amino acids: CASSLGFYNEQFF. Here the CDR3 DNA reads TGTGCCAGCAGCTTAGGATTTTACAATGAGCAGTTCTTC.

The V and J genes are TRBV19 and TRBJ2-3; maybe TRBD2 (6 bases). V was cut by 4 bases and J by 4 bases, with 21 bases left in between. CDR1 is LNHDA and CDR2 is SQIVND in the germline V gene (reference sequence). The CDR3 is 17 residues long. The chain's CDR3 is CASSSPSTPGGADTQYF. The CDR3 nucleotides read TGTGCCAGTAGTAGCCCAAGTACCCCCGGGGGAGCAGATACGCAGTATTTT.

This clonotype occurred a few times. The chain carries TRBV5-1 and TRBJ2-5; D possibly corresponds to TRBD2 (6 bases). Germline assignment: CDR1 SGHRS and CDR2 YFSETQ. This CDR3 has 14 amino acids. Trimming stripped 1 base from V and 4 bases from J, with 11 bases between. The CDR3: CASSLIGTPETQYF. The CDR3 coding sequence is TGCGCCAGCAGCTTGATAGGGACTCCAGAGACCCAGTACTTC.

Judged by abundance, this clonotype is medium-sized. The V and J genes are TRBV5-1 and TRBJ2-3; D possibly corresponds to TRBD1 (6 bases). Per germline, CDR1 SGHRS and CDR2 YFSETQ. The V gene lost 4 bases and the J gene lost 5 bases, with 17 bases spanning the gap. The CDR3 runs 15 residues. The DNA for the CDR3 is TGCGCCAGCAGCCGGGATGTGGGGGCCGGAGATACGCAGTATTTT. Protein product: CASSRDVGAGDTQYF.

This clonotype was seen repeatedly, ten times or more. This chain uses TRBV29-1 with TRBJ2-1; 8 positions agree with TRBD2. Germline CDR1 reads SQVTM; CDR2 reads ANQGSEA. V shed 7 bases and J 8 bases; nucleotides not matched to a gene: 13. The CDR3 contains 14 residues. The CDR3 spells CSAGGGRAADEQFF. The CDR3 bases are TGCAGCGCAGGCGGGGGGAGGGCCGCCGATGAGCAGTTCTTC.

The chain links TRBV5-4 to TRBJ1-5, with TRBD1 identical over 10 bases. Germline V gene lookup returns CDR1 SGHNT and CDR2 YYREEE (reference sequence). Trimming removed 4 bases from V and 6 bases from J; junction bases left unmatched: 4. CDR3 length: 14 residues. In DNA, the CDR3 is TGTGCCAGCAGCGCCGGACAGGGGGGTCAGCCCCAGCATTTT. Translating it yields CASSAGQGGQPQHF.

This clonotype is labeled medium-sized. The DNA of the CDR3 is TGTGCCAGCAGTCCCGAGTGGACCTATGGCTACACCTTC. It yields the protein CASSPEWTYGYTF. The V and J genes are TRBV6-1 and TRBJ1-2; no definite D call. The CDR3 length is 13 residues. V lost 5 bases and J 4 bases, leaving 11 bases between the germline ends. Germline CDR1 and CDR2: MNHNS and SASEGT.

This clonotype was seen a handful of times. The rearrangement links TRBV20-1 to TRBJ2-7; 7 bases are shared with TRBD1. This CDR3 contains 12 residues. CDR1 is DFQATT, CDR2 SNEGSKA, per germline (reference sequence). V gave up 3 bases and J gave up 7 bases; unmatched junction bases: 6. This chain's CDR3 is CSARAPDREQYF. CDR3 nucleotides: TGCAGTGCTAGGGCGCCGGACAGGGAGCAGTACTTC.

This clonotype was seen ten or more times. The gene calls are TRBV7-8 and TRBJ2-5; D is uncertain. Germline values: CDR1 SGHVS, CDR2 FQNEAQ. This CDR3 spans 17 amino acids. Trimming cost V 0 bases and J 1 base, with 15 bases left between them. CDR3 nucleotide sequence: TGTGCCAGCAGCTTAGCTGAGTGGGATACTTTCCAAGAGACCCAGTACTTC. Its translation is CASSLAEWDTFQETQYF.

This chain connects TRBV19 to TRBJ2-1; TRBD1 agrees at 8 bases. The V gene end was trimmed by 5 bases and the J gene end by 4 bases; junction bases not matched to a gene: 7. From germline, CDR1 is LNHDA and CDR2 SQIVND (reference sequence). CDR3 length: 15 amino acids. Here the CDR3 reads CASSQVQGVYNEQFF. The CDR3 DNA is TGTGCCAGTAGTCAGGTACAGGGGGTGTACAATGAGCAGTTCTTC.

This chain joins TRBV6-5 and TRBJ2-5; a weak D match, TRBD1 (6 bases). The length of the CDR3 is 12 residues. CDR1 and CDR2 from the germline V gene are MNHEY and SVGAGI. Trimming shortened V by 8 bases and J by 5 bases, and 12 bases separated the two germline ends. The chain's CDR3 is CASHTGTETQYF. The DNA of the CDR3 is TGTGCCAGCCACACAGGGACGGAGACCCAGTACTTC.

This clonotype was seen many times. This rearrangement joins TRBV28 to TRBJ1-5; D not resolved. V lost 3 bases and J 6 bases, leaving 9 bases between the germline ends. CDR3 size: 13 residues. Germline V lookup: CDR1 MDHEN, CDR2 SYDVKM. The CDR3 is CASSFIAGQPQHF. Written as DNA, the CDR3 is TGTGCCAGCAGTTTTATTGCCGGTCAGCCCCAGCATTTT.

This clonotype was seen many times. V usage is TRBV12-3 or TRBV12-4 and J usage is TRBJ2-2; D possibly uses TRBD1 or TRBD2 (5 bases each). V was shortened by 5 bases and J by 1 base, with 17 bases between the two germline ends. This CDR3 comprises 17 residues. In nucleotides, the CDR3 is TGTGCCAGCAGTCTAGATTCCGGGACCGTGAACACCGGGGAGCTGTTTTTT. The encoded protein is CASSLDSGTVNTGELFF.

The rearrangement links TRBV5-4 to TRBJ2-3; no clear D gene. This CDR3 has 14 residues. Trimming left V 0 bases short and J 4 bases short, with 9 bases between. CDR1 and CDR2 (germline): SGHNT, YYREEE (reference sequence). CDR3 sequence: CASSLVVGSDTQYF. CDR3 bases: TGTGCCAGCAGCTTGGTGGTGGGGTCAGATACGCAGTATTTT. Variable domain in full (rest from reference TRBV5-4 and TRBJ2-3): ETGVTQSPTHLIKTRGQQVTLRCSSQSGHNTVSWYQQALGQGPQFIFQYYREEENGRGNFPPRFSGLQFPNYSSELNVNALELDDSALYLCASSLVVGSDTQYFGPGTRLTVL.

This clonotype was observed at least ten times. The genes are TRBV6-4 and TRBJ1-1; TRBD1 matches 9 bases. Germline CDR1 and CDR2: MRHNA and SNTAGT. The CDR3 runs to 14 residues. Losses at the gene ends were 5 bases for V and 6 bases for J; bases not matched to a gene: 7. The CDR3 sequence: CASSRDRDPSEAFF. CDR3 in DNA: TGTGCCAGCAGTCGGGACAGGGATCCTTCTGAAGCTTTCTTT.

By proportion, this clonotype is medium-sized. V is TRBV7-3 and J is TRBJ2-3; 7 bases agree with TRBD1. Trimming cost V 6 bases and J 0 bases; bases outside gene matches: 15. Germline V lookup: CDR1 SGHTA, CDR2 FQGTGA. CDR3 size: 18 residues. The CDR3 DNA sequence: TGTGCCAGCAGTCACTCCCCCTACAGGGGCTCTAGCACAGATACGCAGTATTTT. This translates into CASSHSPYRGSSTDTQYF.

This clonotype was detected many times. The chain links TRBV5-1 to TRBJ1-1; D is unclear. Germline CDR1 reads SGHRS; CDR2 reads YFSETQ. With 0 bases removed from V and 5 bases from J, the gap between germline ends came to 8 bases. The CDR3 is 13 amino acids. This CDR3 reads CASSLESRTEAFF. CDR3 bases: TGCGCCAGCAGCTTGGAATCTAGAACTGAAGCTTTCTTT. Using reference TRBV5-1 and TRBJ1-1 for the parts outside the CDR3, the full variable domain is KAGVTQTPRYLIKTRGQQVTLSCSPISGHRSVSWYQQTPGQGLQFLFEYFSETQRNKGNFPGRFSGRQFSNSRSEMNVSTLELGDSALYLCASSLESRTEAFFGQGTRLTVV.

This clonotype was counted many times. The chain recombines TRBV5-6 with TRBJ2-1; TRBD2 might be the D (6 bases). This CDR3 is 15 amino acids long. Deletions cut 5 bases from V and 2 bases from J, with 14 bases between. CDR1 and CDR2 from the germline V gene are SGHDT and YYEEEE. CDR3 region: CASSYRDSTYNEQFF. CDR3 DNA: TGTGCCAGCAGTTACCGGGACTCGACCTACAATGAGCAGTTCTTC.

This clonotype was seen repeatedly, ten times or more. J is TRBJ2-3 and V is TRBV27; tentatively, D is TRBD2 (6 bases). Germline V gives CDR1 MNHEY, CDR2 SMNVEV (reference sequence). V dropped 3 bases and J dropped 5 bases, with 15 bases sitting between them. The CDR3 contains 15 residues. The CDR3 DNA reads as TGTGCCAGCAGTTTTTGGGGGAGGTCGCGAGATACGCAGTATTTT. Translated, it gives CASSFWGRSRDTQYF.

This chain joins TRBV25-1 and TRBJ2-7, with D perhaps given as TRBD1 or TRBD2 (5 bases each). Germline CDR1 is MGHDK and CDR2 is SYGVNS. Trimming stripped 4 bases from V and 6 bases from J, with 7 bases between. CDR3 length: 11 amino acids. The CDR3 loop is CASSVGVEQYF. The CDR3 bases are TGTGCCAGCAGTGTGGGGGTCGAGCAGTACTTC.